The clone carrying this TCR beta chain was detected a few times. This CDR3 is 14 amino acids long. Germline assignment: CDR1 SGDLS and CDR2 YYNGEE. J gave up 6 bases and V 3 bases, and 5 bases lay outside the gene matches. These data are taken from a study of control samples from healthy donors and cancer patients. Profiling relied on immunoSEQ multiplex PCR, and the TCRdb table lists in-frame clones only, not all of them. The table has under 450,000 clones, approximately 90% seen once. This clonotype originated in a man aged 40-49 years with head and neck cancer. Sequencing used PBMCs. The chain joins TRBV9 to TRBJ1-1, with 10 bases identical to TRBD1. This CDR3 reads CASSGGDRGAEAFF. DNA for the CDR3: TGTGCCAGCAGCGGAGGGGACAGGGGAGCTGAAGCTTTCTTT.